The clone carrying this TCR beta chain has just a few counts. The data were obtained in a study of T cell repertoires in cytomegalovirus infection. As for the study in general: Public TCR beta signature analysis indicated the presence of both CMV infection and matching HLA type.

In germline, CDR1 is MDHEN, CDR2 SYDVKM. Trimming pared 2 bases from V and 4 bases from J, leaving 18 bases between. The CDR3 covers 17 residues. A single record per CDR3 protein comes from TCRdb applying MiXCR to the reads. The data hold roughly 310,000 distinct CDR3 sequences, with roughly 15% observed a single time. The sample comprised PBMCs. The gene calls are TRBV28 and TRBJ2-1; tentatively, D is TRBD1 (5 bases). The receptor's source is a human donor in good health (CMV status not recorded). Some clones in this sample may be carry-over from other donors' samples. The CDR3 nucleotides read TGTGCCAGCAGTTTAGAAGGACACCCGGCCCATTACAATGAGCAGTTCTTC. Translating it yields CASSLEGHPAHYNEQFF.